The following is a TCR beta chain sequence with its context. These data originate in a study of blood T cell repertoires in COVID-19. As for the study in general: The United States, Italy and Spain were the sources of the acute and convalescent COVID-19 samples. T cells, B-cell-depleted T cells, or PBMCs supplied cDNA or gDNA.

Generated by immunoSEQ multiplex PCR, the TCRdb table keeps only in-frame clones and is missing some. Of 40,000 to 60,000 clones in the sample, about 86% were seen once. CDR1 and CDR2 from the germline V gene are SGHKS and YYEKEE (reference sequence). V lost 4 bases, J lost 5 bases, and 15 bases lay in between. The length of the CDR3 is 14 residues. The sequence was obtained from a man of 80 years or more with active COVID-19. The chain combines TRBV5-5 with TRBJ1-1; the D is unclear. The sample consisted of peripheral blood. Written as DNA, the CDR3 is TGTGCCAGCAGCGCCGGACTCTCTGGGACTGAAGCTTTCTTT. Translated, it gives CASSAGLSGTEAFF.